This T cell receptor beta chain was obtained from a study of beta chain features in type 1 diabetes. The CDR3 extends over 12 amino acids. Germline V CDR1 and CDR2: SQVTM, ANQGSEA. The V and J ends lost 6 bases and 2 bases respectively, with 10 bases between them. A few counts support this clone. Its antigen is as yet unknown. Regarding the study as a whole: Type 1 diabetes patients had moderately but significantly shorter TCRB CDR3s in all four CD4+ subsets.

What was sequenced were expressed TCRB transcripts, since all of the isolated RNA had been reverse transcribed. The data were produced by immunoSEQ multiplex PCR, yet TCRdb's version contains in-frame clones alone and is incomplete. The sample yields about 150,000 clones, 7.8% seen once. The rearrangement uses TRBV29-1 and TRBJ1-2; unclear D gene. Sample: central memory CD4+ T cells from blood. This clonotype originated in a woman aged 40 to 55 with type 1 diabetes. In DNA, the CDR3 is TGCAGCGTGGCAACATCGAACTATGGCTACACCTTC. Its protein product is CSVATSNYGYTF.